The sequence of this T cell receptor beta chain was determined in a study of long-term antiretroviral therapy in people with HIV. Donors needed at least one pre-ART PBMC sample plus at least two post-ART samples. Going into DNA extraction, samples held roughly 0.9-11 million cryopreserved PBMC. They ran version v3.0 of the immunoSEQ assay at survey level. Target depth was about 40,000-50,000 T-cell genomes per sample. Clones were read by immunoSEQ multiplex PCR, and TCRdb kept only the in-frame ones, dropping some. The sample lists tens of thousands of clones, over 90% occurring once. Remarks on this clone: The antigen is undetermined.

CDR1 SGDLS and CDR2 YYNGEE come from the germline V gene. The V and J ends lost 3 bases and 6 bases respectively, with 3 bases between them. The CDR3 consists of 11 residues. Broader study findings: The repertoire was dominated at all time points by clones expanded before ART.

The receptor comes from a woman aged 45-60 years with HIV. The sequencing used unsorted PBMCs, collected 3.7 years after starting antiretroviral therapy. The J gene is TRBJ2-2, the V gene TRBV9; D gene unclear. The CDR3 spells CASSGAGELFF. The CDR3 DNA reads as TGTGCCAGCAGCGGTGCCGGGGAGCTGTTTTTT. Complete variable domain (other parts from reference TRBV9 and TRBJ2-2): DSGVTQTPKHLITATGQRVTLRCSPRSGDLSVYWYQQSLDQGLQFLIQYYNGEERAKGNILERFSAQQFPDLHSELNLSSLELGDSALYFCASSGAGELFFGEGSRLTVL.